Below, 17 T cell receptor beta chains from the same sample are listed, as sequenced in a study of T-cell memory formation after mild COVID-19. TCRdb reprocessed the 5' RACE reads via MiXCR and lists one record per CDR3 protein. The data contain 450,000 to 650,000 distinct CDR3 sequences, about 20% of them singletons. Sequencing used PBMCs or a T cell subset sorted from them (not recorded which). All receptors come from an adult woman who had mild COVID-19 (a few samples of this study predate the infection). Cell type and time point are not known.

This clonotype was detected a few times. This sequence joins TRBV30 and TRBJ2-7, with a tentative D call TRBD1 (6 bases). This CDR3 contains 13 residues. Germline V gene data show CDR1 as GTSNPN and CDR2 as SVGIG (reference sequence). V dropped 0 bases and J dropped 2 bases, with 8 bases sitting between them. The CDR3 is CAWSVQGPYEQYF. DNA for the CDR3: TGTGCCTGGAGTGTACAGGGCCCCTACGAGCAGTACTTC.

This clonotype was recorded a few times. The chain links TRBV7-9 to TRBJ2-3; TRBD2 matches 9 bases. The germline CDR1 and CDR2 sequences are SEHNR and FQNEAQ (reference sequence). The CDR3 has 17 amino acids. V trimming: 1 base; J trimming: 5 bases; junction bases outside the gene matches: 10. In DNA form, the CDR3 reads TGTGCCAGCAGCTTAGGGGGTAGCGGGAGATTCAGAGATACGCAGTATTTT. It encodes CASSLGGSGRFRDTQYF.

This clonotype turned up a few times. The chain uses TRBV6-2 or TRBV6-3 and TRBJ2-7, with 9 bases aligning to TRBD2. Germline V lookup: CDR1 MNHEY, CDR2 SVGEGT. This CDR3 contains 16 residues. V trimming: 1 base; J trimming: 3 bases; junction bases outside the gene matches: 7. The DNA for the CDR3 is TGTGCCAGCAGTTACTATCCGCTAGCGGGGTACTACGAGCAGTACTTC. This codes for CASSYYPLAGYYEQYF.

This clonotype was counted many times. One end of the junction is discordant with germline, which a read error may explain. The V call is TRBV12-3 or TRBV12-4, the J call TRBJ2-1; D remains unclear. The CDR3 totals 11 residues. The CDR3 DNA follows: TGTGCCAGCAGCTTAGGGTCTGAGCAGTTCTTC. Protein product: CASSLGSEQFF.

This rearrangement joins TRBV6-6 to TRBJ1-2, with TRBD1 matching over 7 bases. This CDR3 is built from 14 residues. V shed 1 base, J shed 4 bases, and the junction held 3 bases outside the gene matches. CDR1 MNHNY and CDR2 SVGAGI come from the germline V gene (reference sequence). The CDR3 bases are TGTGCCAGCAGTTACTTGGACAGGACCTATGGCTACACCTTC. Translating it yields CASSYLDRTYGYTF.

The chain combines TRBV5-6 with TRBJ2-5, with D perhaps matching TRBD2 (5 bases). The CDR3 extends over 15 amino acids. The germline V gene has CDR1 SGHDT and CDR2 YYEEEE. Trimming took 4 bases from V and 2 from J, leaving 15 bases between them. CDR3 residues: CASSLGLKPQETQYF. The CDR3 DNA reads TGTGCCAGCAGCCTAGGACTGAAACCTCAAGAGACCCAGTACTTC.

This clonotype was recorded many times. J is TRBJ2-3 and V is TRBV5-5; D gene unclear. Per germline, CDR1 SGHKS and CDR2 YYEKEE (reference sequence). The CDR3 has 12 amino acids. V lost 4 bases to trimming and J lost 8 bases, with 11 bases between them. Written as DNA, the CDR3 is TGTGCCAGCAGCCCCGGAGTGGGTACGCAGTATTTT. Protein product: CASSPGVGTQYF.

This clonotype was seen a handful of times. This sequence joins TRBV7-9 and TRBJ2-7; 7 nucleotides line up with TRBD2. V was clipped by 5 bases and J by 4 bases; unmatched bases: 2. The V gene's germline CDR1 is SEHNR and CDR2 FQNEAQ (reference sequence). The CDR3 runs 12 residues. The CDR3 DNA follows: TGTGCCAGCAGCGGGAGGGGATACGAGCAGTACTTC. It codes for CASSGRGYEQYF.

The V and J genes are TRBV12-5 and TRBJ1-5; no firm D call. Trimming left V 3 bases short and J 0 bases short, with 15 bases between. Germline lookup yields CDR1 LGHNT and CDR2 FRNRAP. The CDR3 sequence is 17 residues long. This CDR3 is CASGFSTGEYSNQPQHF. CDR3 nucleotides: TGTGCTAGTGGTTTTTCTACGGGCGAGTATAGCAATCAGCCCCAGCATTTT.

This chain links TRBV24-1 with TRBJ2-1, with 9 positions matching TRBD2. Looked up from germline, CDR1 is KGHDR and CDR2 is SFDVKD. Trimming took 1 base from V and 5 from J; bases not matched to a gene: 5. The CDR3 extends over 16 amino acids. The CDR3 reads CATSDFGAGGNNEQFF. CDR3 in DNA: TGTGCCACCAGTGATTTTGGAGCGGGAGGAAACAATGAGCAGTTCTTC.

The rearrangement joins TRBV30 to TRBJ2-1; D ambiguous. The germline V gene has CDR1 GTSNPN and CDR2 SVGIG (reference sequence). The CDR3 is made up of 11 amino acids. V lost 3 bases and J lost 2, with 2 bases in between. CDR3 coding DNA: TGTGCCTGGAGCACCTACAATGAGCAGTTCTTC. Amino acids: CAWSTYNEQFF.

This clonotype was observed a handful of times. The chain has TRBV29-1 and TRBJ2-7; tentative D call: TRBD1 (5 bases). The length of the CDR3 is 14 residues. V was cut by 4 bases and J by 3 bases, with 16 bases left in between. Per germline, CDR1 SQVTM and CDR2 ANQGSEA. The CDR3 spells CSVGLWVGHYEQYF. The CDR3 nucleotides read TGCAGCGTTGGATTGTGGGTGGGGCACTACGAGCAGTACTTC.

Only a few counts were recorded for this clonotype. The chain links TRBV4-1 to TRBJ1-2; D uncertain. The length of the CDR3 is 16 residues. Trimming removed 0 bases at V and 3 bases at J, with 14 bases between. Germline V gene lookup returns CDR1 MGHRA and CDR2 YSYEKL. This chain's CDR3 is CASSQEGSVPDYGYTF. As DNA, the CDR3 is TGCGCCAGCAGCCAAGAAGGGTCAGTCCCAGACTATGGCTACACCTTC.

The chain combines TRBV6-5 with TRBJ2-1; no firm D call. The germline V gene encodes CDR1 MNHEY and CDR2 SVGAGI. There are 15 residues in the CDR3. Trimming removed 0 bases from V and 0 bases from J, with 6 bases in between. The CDR3 loop reads CASSYSSSSYNEQFF. In DNA, the CDR3 is TGTGCCAGCAGTTACTCGTCGAGCTCCTACAATGAGCAGTTCTTC.

This clonotype was counted between two and nine times. This rearrangement joins TRBV29-1 to TRBJ1-1; D is unresolved. Germline CDR1 is SQVTM and CDR2 is ANQGSEA. The CDR3 contains 11 residues. V gave up 6 bases and J gave up 8 bases, with 13 bases separating them. This chain's CDR3 is CSVSNRMEAFF. DNA of the CDR3: TGCAGCGTAAGTAATCGAATGGAAGCTTTCTTT.

This clonotype was observed a few times. V gene TRBV29-1 combines with J gene TRBJ2-7; D might be TRBD2 (5 bases). The germline V and J ends were trimmed by 3 bases and 7 bases, with 13 bases remaining between them. Germline assignment: CDR1 SQVTM and CDR2 ANQGSEA. The CDR3 has 12 residues. The CDR3 DNA sequence: TGCAGCGTTGAGACCCAGGAGGAAGAGCAGTACTTC. Protein: CSVETQEEEQYF.

This chain links TRBV5-6 with TRBJ2-3; D ambiguous. Germline CDR1 is SGHDT and CDR2 is YYEEEE. The CDR3 covers 13 residues. Between the trimmed V and J ends, which lost 3 bases and 0 bases, there was a span of 5 bases. The CDR3 DNA sequence: TGTGCCAGCAGCTACAAAAGCACAGATACGCAGTATTTT. Amino acid sequence: CASSYKSTDTQYF.